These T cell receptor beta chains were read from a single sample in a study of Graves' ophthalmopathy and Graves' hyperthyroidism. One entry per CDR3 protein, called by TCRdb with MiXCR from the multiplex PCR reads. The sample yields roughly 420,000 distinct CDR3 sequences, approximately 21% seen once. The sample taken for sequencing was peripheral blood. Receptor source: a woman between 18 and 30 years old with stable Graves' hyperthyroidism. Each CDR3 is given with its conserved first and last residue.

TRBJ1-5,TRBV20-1,CSAQRREQPQHF
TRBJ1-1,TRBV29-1,CSARDGARNTEAFF
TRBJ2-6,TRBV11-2,CASTTLSGGKGGANVLTF
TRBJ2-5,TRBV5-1,CASSLAKETQYF
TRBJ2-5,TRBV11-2,CASRPAFTETQYF
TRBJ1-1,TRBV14,CASSHLLAVPGGTEAFF
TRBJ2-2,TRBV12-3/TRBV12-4,CASSLGQGIGELFF
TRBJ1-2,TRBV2,CASREDRGPFYGYTF
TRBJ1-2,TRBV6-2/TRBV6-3,CASRQARGRKENYGYTF
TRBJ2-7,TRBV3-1,CASSLGPRGRLYEQYF
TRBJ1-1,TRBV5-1,CASSLYQMNTEAFF
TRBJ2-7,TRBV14,CASSQGHGSGYEQYF
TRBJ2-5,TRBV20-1,CSAYPHASQETQYF
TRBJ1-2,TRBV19,CASSTGPPGGYTF
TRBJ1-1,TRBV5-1,CASSLQLVNTEAFF
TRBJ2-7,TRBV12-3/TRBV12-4,CASSPHGQGEGEQYF
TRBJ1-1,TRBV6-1,CASSPSRVIATEAFF
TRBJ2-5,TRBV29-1,CSVQAGRATQYF
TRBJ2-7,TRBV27,CASSPGTDRYEQYF
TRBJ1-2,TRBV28,CASGTGGPYGYTF
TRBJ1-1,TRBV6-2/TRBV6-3,CASRITGGANTEAFF
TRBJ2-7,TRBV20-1,CSANPGFF
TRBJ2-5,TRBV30,CAWSVAGGETQYF
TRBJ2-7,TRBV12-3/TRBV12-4,CASRRAWQGGVDEQYF
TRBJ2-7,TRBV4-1,CASSLWAGGEYEQYF
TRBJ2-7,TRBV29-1,CSVEGTSYEQYF
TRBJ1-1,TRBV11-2,CASSSWGQGAAEAFF
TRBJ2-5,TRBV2,CASGEGLRDQETQYF
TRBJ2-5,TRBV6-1,CVSRPRQPQETQYF
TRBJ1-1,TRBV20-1,CSARGHLNTEAFF
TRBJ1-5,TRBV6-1,CASKQTGERNNQPQHF
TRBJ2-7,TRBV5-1,CASSPAGGYEQYF
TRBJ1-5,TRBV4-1,CASSQRLDQPQHF
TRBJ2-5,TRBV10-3,CAIGAAYQETQYF
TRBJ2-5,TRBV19,CASSIGGEETQYF
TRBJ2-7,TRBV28,CASSPSGSKSYEQYF
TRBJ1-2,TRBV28,CASSLDVGYGYTF
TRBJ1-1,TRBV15,CATSRDLQDPEAFF
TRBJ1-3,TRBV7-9,CASSGQGPGNTIYF
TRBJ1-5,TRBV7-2,CASSFGGTQPQHF
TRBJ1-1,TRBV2,CASSIRGPNTEAFF
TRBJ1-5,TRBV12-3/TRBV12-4,CASSLGQGGQPQHF
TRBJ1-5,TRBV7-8,CASSYLQGLEDQPQHF
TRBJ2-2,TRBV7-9,CASSYPGGRPGELFF
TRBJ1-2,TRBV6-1,CASGKAGYTF
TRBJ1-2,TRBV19,CASGRETYGYTF
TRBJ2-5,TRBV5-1,CASSLGGRPQETQYF